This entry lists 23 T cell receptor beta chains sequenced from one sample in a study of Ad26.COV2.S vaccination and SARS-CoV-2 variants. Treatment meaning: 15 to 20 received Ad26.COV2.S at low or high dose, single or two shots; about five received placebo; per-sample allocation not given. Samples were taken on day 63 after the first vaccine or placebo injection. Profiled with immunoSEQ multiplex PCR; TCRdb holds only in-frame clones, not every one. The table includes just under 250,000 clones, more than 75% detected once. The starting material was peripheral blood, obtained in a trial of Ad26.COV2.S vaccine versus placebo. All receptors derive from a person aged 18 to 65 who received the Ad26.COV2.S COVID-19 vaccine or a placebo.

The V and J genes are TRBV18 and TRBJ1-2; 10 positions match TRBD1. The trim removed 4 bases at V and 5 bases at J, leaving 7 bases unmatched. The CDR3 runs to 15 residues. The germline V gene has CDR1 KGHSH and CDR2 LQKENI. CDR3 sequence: CASSRGTGELYGYTF. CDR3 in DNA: TGTGCCAGCTCACGCGGGACAGGGGAGCTATATGGCTACACCTTC.

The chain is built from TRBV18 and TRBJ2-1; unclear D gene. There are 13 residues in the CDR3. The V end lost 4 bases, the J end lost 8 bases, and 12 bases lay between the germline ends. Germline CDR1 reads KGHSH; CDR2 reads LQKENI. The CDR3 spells CASSRQQIHEQFF. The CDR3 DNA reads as TGTGCCAGCTCACGACAACAAATCCATGAGCAGTTCTTC.

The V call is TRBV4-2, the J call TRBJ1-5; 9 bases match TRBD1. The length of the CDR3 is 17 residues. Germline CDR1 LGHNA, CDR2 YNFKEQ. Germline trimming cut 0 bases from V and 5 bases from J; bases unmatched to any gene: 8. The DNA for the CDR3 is TGTGCCAGCAGCCAAGATCAACCGGGACAGGGTGATCAGCCCCAGCATTTT. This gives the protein CASSQDQPGQGDQPQHF.

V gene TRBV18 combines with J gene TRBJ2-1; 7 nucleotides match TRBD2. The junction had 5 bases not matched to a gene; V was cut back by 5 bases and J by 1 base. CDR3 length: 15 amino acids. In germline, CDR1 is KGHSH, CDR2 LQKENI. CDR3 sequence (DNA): TGTGCCAGCTCAACCTCTAGCGGATCCTACAATGAGCAGTTCTTC. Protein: CASSTSSGSYNEQFF.

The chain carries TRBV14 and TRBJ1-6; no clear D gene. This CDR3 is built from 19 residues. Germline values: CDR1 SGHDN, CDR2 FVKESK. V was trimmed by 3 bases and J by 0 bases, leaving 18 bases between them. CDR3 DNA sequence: TGTGCCAGCAGCCACAGTAGTGTGAGATCCAGCTCCTATAATTCACCCCTCCACTTT. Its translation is CASSHSSVRSSSYNSPLHF.

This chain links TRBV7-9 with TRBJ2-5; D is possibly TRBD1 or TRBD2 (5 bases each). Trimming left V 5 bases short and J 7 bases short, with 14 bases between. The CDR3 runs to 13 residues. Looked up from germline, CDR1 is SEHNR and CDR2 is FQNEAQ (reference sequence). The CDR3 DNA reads TGTGCCAGCAGCAACGACAGTGGGGGGACCCAGTACTTC. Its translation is CASSNDSGGTQYF.

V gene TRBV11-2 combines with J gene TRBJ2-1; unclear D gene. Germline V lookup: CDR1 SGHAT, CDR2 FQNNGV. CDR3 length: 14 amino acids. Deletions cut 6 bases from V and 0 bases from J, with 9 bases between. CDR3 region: CASSLSSSYNEQFF. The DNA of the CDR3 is TGTGCCAGCAGTTTGTCTAGCTCCTACAATGAGCAGTTCTTC. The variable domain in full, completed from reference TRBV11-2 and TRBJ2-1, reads EAGVAQSPRYKIIEKRQSVAFWCNPISGHATLYWYQQILGQGPKLLIQFQNNGVVDDSQLPKDRFSAERLKGVDSTLKIQPAKLEDSAVYLCASSLSSSYNEQFFGPGTRLTVL.

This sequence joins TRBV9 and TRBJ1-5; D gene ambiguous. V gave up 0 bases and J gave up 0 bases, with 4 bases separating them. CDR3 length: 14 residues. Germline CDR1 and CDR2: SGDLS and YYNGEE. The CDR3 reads CASSVDSSNQPQHF. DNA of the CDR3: TGTGCCAGCAGCGTAGACAGTAGCAATCAGCCCCAGCATTTT.

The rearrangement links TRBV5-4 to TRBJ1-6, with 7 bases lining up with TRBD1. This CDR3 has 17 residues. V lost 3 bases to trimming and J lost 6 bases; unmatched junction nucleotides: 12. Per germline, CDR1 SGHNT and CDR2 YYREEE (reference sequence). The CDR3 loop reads CASSSGPLTGFNSPLHF. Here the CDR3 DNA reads TGTGCCAGCAGCTCGGGCCCCCTGACAGGGTTTAATTCACCCCTCCACTTT. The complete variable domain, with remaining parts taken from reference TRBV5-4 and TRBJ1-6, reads ETGVTQSPTHLIKTRGQQVTLRCSSQSGHNTVSWYQQALGQGPQFIFQYYREEENGRGNFPPRFSGLQFPNYSSELNVNALELDDSALYLCASSSGPLTGFNSPLHFGNGTRLTVT.

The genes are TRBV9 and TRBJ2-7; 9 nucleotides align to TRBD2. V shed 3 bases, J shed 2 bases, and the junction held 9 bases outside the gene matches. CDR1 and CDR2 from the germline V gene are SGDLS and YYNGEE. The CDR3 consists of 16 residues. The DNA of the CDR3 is TGTGCCAGCAGCGGAATAGCGGGAGAGGGGACCTACGAGCAGTACTTC. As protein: CASSGIAGEGTYEQYF.

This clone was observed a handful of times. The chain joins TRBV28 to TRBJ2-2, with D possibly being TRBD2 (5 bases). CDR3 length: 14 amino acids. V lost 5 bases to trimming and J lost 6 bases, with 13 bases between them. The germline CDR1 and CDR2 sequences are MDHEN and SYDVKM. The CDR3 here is CASSLPGLSGELFF. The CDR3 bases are TGTGCCAGCAGTCTCCCTGGACTCTCCGGGGAGCTGTTTTTT.

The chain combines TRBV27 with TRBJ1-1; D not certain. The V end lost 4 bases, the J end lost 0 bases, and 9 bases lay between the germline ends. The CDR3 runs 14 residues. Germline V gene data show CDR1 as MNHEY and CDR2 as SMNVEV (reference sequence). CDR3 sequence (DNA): TGTGCCAGCAGTTCTCCCGGAATGAACACTGAAGCTTTCTTT. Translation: CASSSPGMNTEAFF.

CDR3 in amino acids: CASSEAEEDTEAFF. The DNA for the CDR3 is TGTGCCAGCAGTGAAGCGGAGGAGGACACTGAAGCTTTCTTT. The chain links TRBV2 to TRBJ1-1; D not certain. This CDR3 spans 14 amino acids. Trimming removed 0 bases from V and 3 bases from J, with 8 bases in between. The germline V gene encodes CDR1 SNHLY and CDR2 FYNNEI.

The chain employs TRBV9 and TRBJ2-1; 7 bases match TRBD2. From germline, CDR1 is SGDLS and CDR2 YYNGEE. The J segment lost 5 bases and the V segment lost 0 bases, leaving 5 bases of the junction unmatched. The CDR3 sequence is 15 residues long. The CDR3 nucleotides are TGTGCCAGCAGCGTAGCCTTAGCGGGTCACAATGAGCAGTTCTTC. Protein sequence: CASSVALAGHNEQFF.

CDR3: CATHRPSRVEQYF. CDR3 sequence (DNA): TGTGCCACCCACCGGCCCAGCAGGGTCGAGCAGTACTTC. This chain links TRBV24-1 with TRBJ2-7, with D possibly being TRBD1 (5 bases). The germline gives CDR1 KGHDR, CDR2 SFDVKD. Trimming shortened V by 9 bases and J by 6 bases, and 17 bases separated the two germline ends. This CDR3 contains 13 residues.

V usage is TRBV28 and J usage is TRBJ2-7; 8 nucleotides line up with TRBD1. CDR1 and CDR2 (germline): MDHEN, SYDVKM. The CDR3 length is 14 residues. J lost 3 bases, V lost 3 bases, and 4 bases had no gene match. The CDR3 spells CASSFPGQVYEQYF. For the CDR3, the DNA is TGTGCCAGCAGTTTCCCGGGACAGGTCTACGAGCAGTACTTC.

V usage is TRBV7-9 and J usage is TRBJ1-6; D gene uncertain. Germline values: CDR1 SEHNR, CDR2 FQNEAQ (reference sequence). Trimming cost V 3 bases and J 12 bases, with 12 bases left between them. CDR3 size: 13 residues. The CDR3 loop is CASSFGNLKPLHF. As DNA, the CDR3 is TGTGCCAGCAGCTTCGGAAACTTAAAACCCCTCCACTTT.

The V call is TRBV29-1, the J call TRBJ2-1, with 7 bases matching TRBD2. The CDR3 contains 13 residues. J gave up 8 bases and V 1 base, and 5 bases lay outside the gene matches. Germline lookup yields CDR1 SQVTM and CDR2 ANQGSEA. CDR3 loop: CSVEGGGIDEQFF. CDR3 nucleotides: TGCAGCGTTGAAGGGGGGGGGATTGATGAGCAGTTCTTC.

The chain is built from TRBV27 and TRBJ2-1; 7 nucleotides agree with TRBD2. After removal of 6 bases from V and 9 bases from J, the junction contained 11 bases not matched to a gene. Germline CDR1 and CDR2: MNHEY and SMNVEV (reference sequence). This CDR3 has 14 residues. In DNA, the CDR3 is TGTGCCAGCAGGAGCGGGGCGGGTCCAGTTGAGCAGTTCTTC. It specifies CASRSGAGPVEQFF.

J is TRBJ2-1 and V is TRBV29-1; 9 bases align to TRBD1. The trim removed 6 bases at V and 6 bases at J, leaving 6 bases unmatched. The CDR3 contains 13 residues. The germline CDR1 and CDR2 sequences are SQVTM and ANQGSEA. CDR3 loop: CSVSKTGGNEQFF. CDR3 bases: TGCAGCGTCTCCAAGACAGGGGGCAATGAGCAGTTCTTC.

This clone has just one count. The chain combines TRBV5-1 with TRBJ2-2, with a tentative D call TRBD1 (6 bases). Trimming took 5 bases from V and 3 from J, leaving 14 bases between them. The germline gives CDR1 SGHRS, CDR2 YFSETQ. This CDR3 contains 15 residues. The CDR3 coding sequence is TGCGCCAGCAGTTCGAACAGGGCTGACACCGGGGAGCTGTTTTTT. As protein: CASSSNRADTGELFF.

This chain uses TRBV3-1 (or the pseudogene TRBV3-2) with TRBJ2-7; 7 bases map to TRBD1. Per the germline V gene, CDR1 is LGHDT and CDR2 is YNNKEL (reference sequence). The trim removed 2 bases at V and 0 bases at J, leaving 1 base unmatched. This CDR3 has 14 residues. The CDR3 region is CASSQTGDSYEQYF. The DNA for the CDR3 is TGTGCCAGCAGCCAAACAGGGGACTCCTACGAGCAGTACTTC.

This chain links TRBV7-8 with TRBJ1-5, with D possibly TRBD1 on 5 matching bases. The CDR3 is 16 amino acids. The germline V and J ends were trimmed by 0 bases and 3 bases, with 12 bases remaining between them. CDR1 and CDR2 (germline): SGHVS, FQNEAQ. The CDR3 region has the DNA TGTGCCAGCAGCTTAGCGGGGGGAGTGACCAATCAGCCCCAGCATTTT. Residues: CASSLAGGVTNQPQHF.